One T cell receptor (beta chain) is described in this entry. Its binding antigen is unknown. Base qualities are not at hand, and no much larger clone is one base apart. Library method: the immunoSEQ multiplex PCR assay. RNA was extracted from all samples and reverse transcribed into cDNA as template for TCR sequencing. SuperScript III was used for first-strand cDNA synthesis, primed with a 2:1 mix of oligo-dT and random hexamers. A synthetic immune receptor repertoire was used to measure amplification bias, and any remaining bias was corrected computationally. As for the authors' bioinformatics: Raw reads were preprocessed to remove errors, and CDR3 was defined according to IMGT conventions as the region from the conserved cysteine to phenylalanine. Clonality was calculated as 1 minus Shannon entropy normalized by log2 of the number of productive unique TCRs. Whether scalp clones were CD4 or CD8 was inferred by matching scalp TCRbeta sequences against CD4 and CD8 repertoires sorted from blood. The table was pulled from immuneACCESS by TCRdb, which kept in-frame rearrangements only. Such tables lose some clones; where checked, under half of the loss comes from unresolved V genes, and the rest has no known cause. V and J calls and clone size follow that table, whereas D and trimming were derived from the DNA. The sample includes under 250,000 clones, with roughly three fifths observed a single time. Over 4% of the sample goes to the ten largest clones.

This sample was included in a study of CD8+ T cells in alopecia areata (dated by TCRdb to 2016 to 2019). About the study as a whole: The study used high-throughput TCRbeta sequencing to examine T cell clonal expansion in alopecia areata, in both the C3H/HeJ mouse model and human patients. In humans, TCRbeta sequencing was performed on scalp tissue and on sorted CD4+ and CD8+ peripheral blood T cells from healthy controls and from patients with patchy or totalis/universalis alopecia areata. Clonality in the scalp was compared among normal scalp (n=4), patchy alopecia areata scalp (n=8), and alopecia totalis/universalis scalp (n=8). The RNA source kit depended on sample type: the PAXgene miRNA kit for fixed scalp, the miRNeasy kit for PBMCs, and the RNeasy kit for mouse skin. Amplification of TCRbeta CDR3 regions was done by immunoSEQ multiplex PCR using 35 Vbeta forward primers and 13 Jbeta reverse primers.

PBMCs were isolated by density centrifugation and stained for CD3, CD4 and CD8, after which CD4+ and CD8+ T cells were sorted on a FACSAria. Scalp biopsies and blood samples were provided by unaffected controls. Study-wide findings and limitations: Shared TCR sequences between patients were less evident than in mice, which may be partly attributable to HLA diversity in the patient population. Compared with normal scalp, lesional scalp, particularly in alopecia totalis/universalis, had higher clonality and more expanded CD8+ clones, which suggests antigenic drive. Unlike mouse skin, which is dominated by gammadelta T cells, normal human skin has resident alphabeta T cells that are also sequenced, and this complicates analysis of the scalp TCR repertoire.

Including cysteine and phenylalanine, the CDR3 has 16 amino acids. The read is trimmed to its CDR3 DNA, 48 bases read in frame from base 1. The V and J ends are trimmed by 2 bases and 0 bases, leaving 12 bases between them. CDR1 LNHNV and CDR2 YYDKDF are derived from the germline V gene (reference sequence). Sequenced sample: CD8+ T cells sorted from blood. The chain is made from TRBV15 and TRBJ2-3; no D gene is confidently identified. The source of this sequence is a human donor in good health. The CDR3 reads CATSRPIVTSTDTQYF. Read as DNA, the sequence is TGTGCCACCAGCAGACCCATTGTGACTAGCACAGATACGCAGTATTTT.